This T cell receptor (beta chain) is from a study of control samples from healthy donors and cancer patients (TCRdb year 2020). In regard to this clone: There is no known antigen for this receptor. Qualities for individual bases were not recorded, and no much larger clone is one base off.

The method was the immunoSEQ multiplex PCR assay. Sourced from immuneACCESS, this table was stored by TCRdb with only in-frame sequences that have V and J called. A share of the clones is absent; for the studies checked, an unresolved V gene accounts for under half, and the remainder has no known explanation. The sample table contains about 410,000 clones; only one count was recorded for around 90% of them. The top ten constitute 6% to 7% of the sample. Per the germline V gene (reference sequence), SEHNR is the CDR1 and FQNEAQ is the CDR2. Trimming at the junction amounts to 2 bases on V and 5 bases on J, and the germline ends lie 12 bases apart. The CDR3 sequence holds 14 residues, the cysteine and phenylalanine included. Kept here is only the CDR3 DNA, which spans 42 bases and is read in frame from base 1.

This receptor was obtained from a man aged 40-50 years with head and neck cancer. The specimen sequenced was PBMCs. The chain joins TRBV7-9 to TRBJ2-5, with the identity of the D gene unclear. The CDR3: CASSLLQGVETQYF. In nucleotides, the sequence is TGTGCCAGCAGCTTACTCCAAGGCGTTGAGACCCAGTACTTC.